The 27 T cell receptor beta chains below all came from one sample that was sequenced in a study of blood T cell repertoires in COVID-19. Profiling relied on immunoSEQ multiplex PCR, and the TCRdb table lists in-frame clones only, not all of them. Among some 150,000 clones listed, roughly 84% were seen once. The sequenced sample consisted of peripheral blood. All receptors derive from a man in his 60s who had recovered from COVID-19.

This rearrangement joins TRBV6-5 to TRBJ2-3; D ambiguous. Trimming left V 5 bases short and J 3 bases short, with 6 bases between. Per germline, CDR1 MNHEY and CDR2 SVGAGI. This CDR3 is 12 amino acids long. Here the CDR3 reads CASSPGTDTQYF. The DNA for the CDR3 is TGTGCCAGCAGTCCCGGTACAGATACGCAGTATTTT.

The chain is built from TRBV27 and TRBJ1-2; no clear D gene. There are 15 residues in the CDR3. From germline, CDR1 is MNHEY and CDR2 SMNVEV (reference sequence). The V end was cut by 2 bases, the J end by 1 base, with 11 bases between. The CDR3 coding sequence is TGTGCCAGCAGTTTACGAGCGGGTTTTAACTATGGCTACACCTTC. It specifies CASSLRAGFNYGYTF.

V is TRBV5-1 and J is TRBJ1-1, with TRBD1 as a possible D gene (5 bases). This CDR3 is 17 amino acids long. Germline CDR1 and CDR2: SGHRS and YFSETQ. The V end was cut by 3 bases, the J end by 2 bases, with 20 bases between. DNA of the CDR3: TGCGCCAGCAGCTCCGCGAACCAGGGAGGTGGAAACACTGAAGCTTTCTTT. Protein sequence: CASSSANQGGGNTEAFF. Supplemented by reference TRBV5-1 and TRBJ1-1, the full variable domain reads KAGVTQTPRYLIKTRGQQVTLSCSPISGHRSVSWYQQTPGQGLQFLFEYFSETQRNKGNFPGRFSGRQFSNSRSEMNVSTLELGDSALYLCASSSANQGGGNTEAFFGQGTRLTVV.

The chain couples TRBV18 to TRBJ1-5; 7 bases line up with TRBD1. V trimming: 2 bases; J trimming: 6 bases; junction bases outside the gene matches: 7. The germline CDR1 and CDR2 sequences are KGHSH and LQKENI. The CDR3 totals 15 residues. CDR3 coding DNA: TGTGCCAGCTCACCAAACGACAGGGACGGTCAGCCCCAGCATTTT. Translated, it gives CASSPNDRDGQPQHF.

The chain carries TRBV7-2 and TRBJ2-5; D is undetermined. Per germline, CDR1 SGHTA and CDR2 FQGNSA. The CDR3 runs 15 residues. V lost 2 bases and J 5 bases, leaving 15 bases between the germline ends. As DNA, the CDR3 is TGTGCCAGCAGCTTAAATCAGGCGACAAGGGAGACCCAGTACTTC. Its protein product is CASSLNQATRETQYF.

The rearrangement joins TRBV5-1 to TRBJ2-3, with 10 nucleotides matching TRBD2. CDR3 length equals 17 residues. Germline CDR1 reads SGHRS; CDR2 reads YFSETQ. The trim removed 0 bases at V and 2 bases at J, leaving 6 bases unmatched. The CDR3 DNA sequence: TGCGCCAGCAGCTTGGAGGTAGCGGGGGGCTCCACAGATACGCAGTATTTT. Amino acid sequence: CASSLEVAGGSTDTQYF.

The sample holds one count of this clone. V gene TRBV12-3 or TRBV12-4 combines with J gene TRBJ2-3; a possible D gene is TRBD2 (6 bases). The length of the CDR3 is 13 residues. The germline V and J ends were trimmed by 3 bases and 4 bases, with 8 bases remaining between them. For the CDR3, the DNA is TGTGCCAGCAGTTTCCGGGAGCCAGATACGCAGTATTTT. Its protein product is CASSFREPDTQYF.

The chain couples TRBV7-9 to TRBJ1-3; D ambiguous. Germline V gene sequence: CDR1 SEHNR, CDR2 FQNEAQ (reference sequence). This CDR3 is 15 amino acids long. Trimming removed 6 bases at V and 4 bases at J, with 16 bases between. CDR3 in amino acids: CASSSSGRRGNTIYF. The CDR3, as DNA: TGTGCCAGCAGTTCCAGTGGCAGGAGGGGAAACACCATATATTTT.

This chain uses TRBV29-1 with TRBJ1-1; the D is unclear. Germline values: CDR1 SQVTM, CDR2 ANQGSEA. Trimming took off 3 bases at V and 4 bases at J, with 12 bases between the two ends. The length of the CDR3 is 13 residues. CDR3 sequence (DNA): TGCAGCGTTGATAGAGGGAGAATCACTGAAGCTTTCTTT. Translation gives CSVDRGRITEAFF. Full variable domain (remainder filled in from reference TRBV29-1 and TRBJ1-1): SAVISQKPSRDICQRGTSLTIQCQVDSQVTMMFWYRQQPGQSLTLIATANQGSEATYESGFVIDKFPISRPNLTFSTLTVSNMSPEDSSIYLCSVDRGRITEAFFGQGTRLTVV.

The chain employs TRBV30 and TRBJ1-1; D is unclear. Trimming pared 5 bases from V and 6 bases from J, leaving 13 bases between. Germline V lookup: CDR1 GTSNPN, CDR2 SVGIG (reference sequence). This CDR3 contains 12 residues. This chain's CDR3 is CAWARREAEAFF. CDR3 DNA: TGTGCCTGGGCGCGGCGAGAAGCTGAAGCTTTCTTT.

The chain carries TRBV15 and TRBJ1-1; no clear D gene. V was cut by 1 base and J by 1 base, with 22 bases left in between. The length of the CDR3 is 19 residues. The germline gives CDR1 LNHNV, CDR2 YYDKDF (reference sequence). Written as DNA, the CDR3 is TGTGCCACCAGCAGAGGGGGTTTTGGGATTTGGAGGGCGAACACTGAAGCTTTCTTT. The encoded protein is CATSRGGFGIWRANTEAFF.

The rearrangement uses TRBV6-5 and TRBJ1-4; tentatively, D is TRBD1 (5 bases). Germline V CDR1 and CDR2: MNHEY, SVGAGI. Trimming pared 8 bases from V and 7 bases from J, leaving 14 bases between. The CDR3 runs 13 residues. CDR3 sequence: CASGRGIFEKLFF. The CDR3 DNA is TGTGCCAGCGGGCGGGGGATATTTGAAAAACTGTTTTTT.

V gene TRBV3-1 (or the pseudogene TRBV3-2) combines with J gene TRBJ2-1, with 10 bases matching TRBD2. Trimming at V came to 0 bases and at J to 4 bases, leaving 3 bases not matched to a gene. The germline V gene encodes CDR1 LGHDT and CDR2 YNNKEL (reference sequence). CDR3 length equals 16 residues. CDR3 nucleotides: TGTGCCAGCAGCCAAGATTCTAGCGGGGGATACAATGAGCAGTTCTTC. It encodes CASSQDSSGGYNEQFF.

This clone came up a few times. CDR3 in amino acids: CASSKTRTGVESGANVLTF. DNA for the CDR3: TGTGCCAGCAGCAAAACCCGGACAGGGGTCGAATCTGGGGCCAACGTCCTGACTTTC. The chain employs TRBV7-2 and TRBJ2-6, with 9 bases aligning to TRBD1. CDR3 length: 19 amino acids. Trimming cost V 5 bases and J 1 base; bases outside gene matches: 12. Looked up from germline, CDR1 is SGHTA and CDR2 is FQGNSA.

This chain connects TRBV21-1 to TRBJ2-3; the table gives TRBD2 as D, unverified against the DNA. TRBV21-1 is deemed a pseudogene. The CDR3 totals 16 residues. The CDR3 loop reads CASSKGLAGTTDTQYF. The CDR3 DNA is TGTGCCAGCAGCAAGGGGCTAGCGGGGACCACAGATACGCAGTATTTT.

The genes are TRBV29-1 and TRBJ2-5, with 10 bases identical to TRBD2. The CDR3 has 13 residues. Germline V gene lookup returns CDR1 SQVTM and CDR2 ANQGSEA. The CDR3 DNA sequence: TGCAGTTCCCTTCTAGCGGGGGAGGAGACCCAGTACTTC. Translation gives CSSLLAGEETQYF.

This chain connects TRBV12-3 or TRBV12-4 to TRBJ1-1, with D possibly matching TRBD1 (5 bases). V lost 6 bases and J 10 bases, leaving 12 bases between the germline ends. This CDR3 region has 11 residues. In DNA form, the CDR3 reads TGTGCCAGCAGCCAGGGAACCCGAGCTTTCTTT. As protein: CASSQGTRAFF.

The chain uses TRBV7-2 and TRBJ2-7; no clear D gene. This CDR3 region has 13 residues. CDR1 SGHTA and CDR2 FQGNSA come from the germline V gene. Deletions cut 4 bases from V and 2 bases from J, with 9 bases between. The CDR3 bases are TGTGCCAGCAGCTCACCGACTGCCTACGAGCAGTACTTC. Translated, it gives CASSSPTAYEQYF.

This clone came up a few times. Other DNA sequences from this sample encode an identical CDR3 as well. This chain links TRBV7-9 with TRBJ2-7; the D gene is possibly TRBD1 (5 bases). CDR3 size: 12 residues. V was cut by 4 bases and J by 3 bases, with 7 bases left in between. The germline V gene encodes CDR1 SEHNR and CDR2 FQNEAQ (reference sequence). The CDR3 loop reads CASSSQGYEQYF. CDR3 in DNA: TGTGCCAGCAGCTCTCAGGGCTACGAGCAGTACTTC.

The chain recombines TRBV5-1 with TRBJ2-7; 9 positions match TRBD1. This CDR3 contains 14 residues. Germline V gene sequence: CDR1 SGHRS, CDR2 YFSETQ. Trimming took 4 bases from V and 5 from J; bases not matched to a gene: 7. In nucleotides, the CDR3 is TGCGCCAGCAGCCTACGACAGGGGGGAGACGAGCAGTACTTC. This sequence encodes CASSLRQGGDEQYF.

This clone was counted a single time. The genes are TRBV30 and TRBJ1-1, with a weak D call TRBD1 (6 bases). This CDR3 region has 14 residues. From germline, CDR1 is GTSNPN and CDR2 SVGIG (reference sequence). Trimming cost V 5 bases and J 4 bases, with 17 bases left between them. The CDR3 nucleotides read TGTGCCTGGGTTTGGACAGAGGAGGCCACTGAAGCTTTCTTT. This gives the protein CAWVWTEEATEAFF.

The chain joins TRBV4-3 to TRBJ2-3; TRBD1 agrees at 9 bases. This CDR3 has 16 residues. The V gene's germline CDR1 is LGHNA and CDR2 YSLEER. The trim removed 4 bases at V and 2 bases at J, leaving 7 bases unmatched. The CDR3 nucleotides are TGCGCCAGCAGCCGCTGGACAGGGGAACTCACAGATACGCAGTATTTT. Its protein product is CASSRWTGELTDTQYF.

This sequence joins TRBV21-1 and TRBJ1-1; the table names TRBD1, a call not compared with the DNA. TRBV21-1 is a pseudogene locus. The length of the CDR3 is 14 residues. The CDR3 protein is CASWAPGGDTEAFF. The CDR3 coding sequence is TGTGCCAGCTGGGCACCAGGGGGAGACACTGAAGCTTTCTTT.

The chain carries TRBV14 and TRBJ1-4, with D perhaps matching TRBD1 (5 bases). Germline lookup yields CDR1 SGHDN and CDR2 FVKESK. V gave up 4 bases and J gave up 5 bases, with 8 bases separating them. This CDR3 contains 13 residues. The CDR3 nucleotides read TGTGCCAGCAGCCTACAGGAAAATGAAAAACTGTTTTTT. Amino acid sequence: CASSLQENEKLFF.

This clone occurred a few times. The rearrangement joins TRBV9 to TRBJ2-7; the match to TRBD1 covers 7 bases. CDR1 and CDR2 (germline): SGDLS, YYNGEE. This CDR3 comprises 17 residues. The V gene end was trimmed by 6 bases and the J gene end by 9 bases; junction bases not matched to a gene: 24. The CDR3 region has the DNA TGTGCCAGCAACGAGGAACAGGGGCCATCGGGCCCTACCCTGCAGTACTTC. This gives the protein CASNEEQGPSGPTLQYF.

V and J are TRBV6-5 and TRBJ2-1; 13 bases fit TRBD2. CDR3 length equals 15 residues. The V gene's germline CDR1 is MNHEY and CDR2 SVGAGI. V shed 6 bases and J 7 bases; nucleotides not matched to a gene: 6. The CDR3 here is CASRVLAGGINEQFF. The CDR3 region has the DNA TGTGCCAGCAGAGTACTAGCGGGGGGGATTAATGAGCAGTTCTTC.

This chain links TRBV15 with TRBJ2-7; maybe TRBD1 (5 bases). Germline values: CDR1 LNHNV, CDR2 YYDKDF (reference sequence). The CDR3 consists of 14 residues. Trimming cost V 0 bases and J 3 bases, with 9 bases left between them. The CDR3 is CATSRDSDSYEQYF. The CDR3 nucleotides read TGTGCCACCAGCAGAGATTCTGACAGCTACGAGCAGTACTTC.